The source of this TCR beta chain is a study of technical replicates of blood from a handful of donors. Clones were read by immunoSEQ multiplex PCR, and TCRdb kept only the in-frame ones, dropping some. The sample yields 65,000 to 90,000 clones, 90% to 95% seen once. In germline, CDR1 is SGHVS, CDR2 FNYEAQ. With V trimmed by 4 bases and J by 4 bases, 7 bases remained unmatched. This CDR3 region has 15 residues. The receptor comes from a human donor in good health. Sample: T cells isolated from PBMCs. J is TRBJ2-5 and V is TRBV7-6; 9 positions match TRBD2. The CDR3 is CASSYWTSVGETQYF. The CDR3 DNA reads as TGTGCCAGCAGCTACTGGACTAGCGTTGGAGAGACCCAGTACTTC. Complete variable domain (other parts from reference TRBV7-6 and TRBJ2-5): GAGVSQSPRYKVTKRGQDVALRCDPISGHVSLYWYRQALGQGPEFLTYFNYEAQQDKSGLPNDRFSAERPEGSISTLTIQRTEQRDSAMYRCASSYWTSVGETQYFGPGTRLLVL.